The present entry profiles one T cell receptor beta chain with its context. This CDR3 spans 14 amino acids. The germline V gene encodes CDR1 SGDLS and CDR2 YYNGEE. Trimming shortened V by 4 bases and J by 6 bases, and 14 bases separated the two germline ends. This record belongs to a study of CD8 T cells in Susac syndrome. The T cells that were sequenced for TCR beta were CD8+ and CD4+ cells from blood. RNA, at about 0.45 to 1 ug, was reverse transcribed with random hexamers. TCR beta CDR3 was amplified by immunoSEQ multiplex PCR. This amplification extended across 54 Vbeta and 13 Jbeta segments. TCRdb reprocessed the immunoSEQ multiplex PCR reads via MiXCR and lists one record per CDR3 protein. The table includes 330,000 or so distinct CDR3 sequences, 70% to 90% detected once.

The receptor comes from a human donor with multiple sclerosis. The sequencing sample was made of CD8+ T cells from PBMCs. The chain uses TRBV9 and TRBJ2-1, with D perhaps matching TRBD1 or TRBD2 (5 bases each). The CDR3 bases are TGTGCCAGCAGCCCAGACGGGGCCAGCAATGAGCAGTTCTTC. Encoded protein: CASSPDGASNEQFF. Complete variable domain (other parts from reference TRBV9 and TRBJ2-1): DSGVTQTPKHLITATGQRVTLRCSPRSGDLSVYWYQQSLDQGLQFLIQYYNGEERAKGNILERFSAQQFPDLHSELNLSSLELGDSALYFCASSPDGASNEQFFGPGTRLTVL.